Following are 16 T cell receptor beta chains from one sample sequenced in a study of shared T cell receptors in the human thymus. Profiling relied on immunoSEQ multiplex PCR, and the TCRdb table lists in-frame clones only, not all of them. This table has roughly 660,000 clones, roughly 90% appearing once. Another study also made use of these data, one on human thymus T cells.

The sequencing input was thymocytes. These receptors were collected from a boy under two years old with a congenital heart defect.

This clone has a single count. Written as DNA, the CDR3 is TGTGCCAGCAGTGAAGCCCCACTAGCCTCCACAGATACGCAGTATTTT. It encodes CASSEAPLASTDTQYF. The chain joins TRBV2 to TRBJ2-3; weak D call: TRBD2 (6 bases). V was clipped by 0 bases and J by 2 bases, with 12 bases between them. This CDR3 has 16 amino acids. From germline, CDR1 is SNHLY and CDR2 FYNNEI.

J is TRBJ2-7 and V is TRBV27, with 14 positions matching TRBD2. With 5 bases clipped from V and 3 bases from J, the junction kept 12 bases outside the gene matches. This CDR3 region has 18 residues. Germline assignment: CDR1 MNHEY and CDR2 SMNVEV (reference sequence). As DNA, the CDR3 is TGTGCCAGCAGTGTACGGGGACTAGCGGGAGTTGGTAGCTACGAGCAGTACTTC. It codes for CASSVRGLAGVGSYEQYF.

The rearrangement uses TRBV15 and TRBJ1-1; perhaps TRBD1 as D (5 bases). Trimming took off 5 bases at V and 8 bases at J, with 24 bases between the two ends. The CDR3 extends over 16 amino acids. Germline V gene data show CDR1 as LNHNV and CDR2 as YYDKDF (reference sequence). CDR3 bases: TGTGCCACCAGCGGAGGGACTCTCTCCAACACTGAGGAAGCTTTCTTT. This sequence encodes CATSGGTLSNTEEAFF.

V and J are TRBV7-6 and TRBJ2-5; TRBD2 matches 8 bases. Gene TRBJ2-7 matches the end of the DNA better, so the J call may be wrong. Germline V lookup: CDR1 SGHVS, CDR2 FNYEAQ. The CDR3 is 15 amino acids. CDR3: CASSPGTSEFYEQYF. The CDR3, as DNA: TGTGCCAGCAGTCCCGGGACTAGTGAGTTCTACGAGCAGTACTTC.

The chain joins TRBV19 to TRBJ2-7; 7 bases match TRBD2. Unmatched junction bases numbered 13, after V lost 2 bases and J lost 6 bases. CDR1 is LNHDA, CDR2 SQIVND, per germline (reference sequence). The CDR3 has 16 residues. The chain's CDR3 is CASSIKLGLERREQYF. The CDR3 DNA reads TGTGCCAGTAGTATAAAACTAGGACTAGAACGTCGCGAGCAGTACTTC.

The J gene is TRBJ1-1, the V gene TRBV5-1; no reliable D call. The ends were cut back, 0 bases at V and 5 bases at J, with 8 bases in the middle. Germline CDR1 reads SGHRS; CDR2 reads YFSETQ. The CDR3 spans 13 residues. CDR3 sequence (DNA): TGCGCCAGCAGCTTGGATCTTGTTACTGAAGCTTTCTTT. This translates into CASSLDLVTEAFF.

The chain uses TRBV12-5 and TRBJ2-1, with TRBD2 identical over 10 bases. This CDR3 spans 13 amino acids. V trimming: 6 bases; J trimming: 15 bases; junction bases outside the gene matches: 11. Germline loops: CDR1 LGHNT, CDR2 FRNRAP. CDR3 residues: CASGQSLAGEVFF. For the CDR3, the DNA is TGTGCTAGTGGACAATCCCTAGCGGGAGAGGTGTTCTTC.

The rearrangement joins TRBV10-3 to TRBJ2-1; 8 nucleotides align to TRBD2. Germline V gives CDR1 ENHRY, CDR2 SYGVKD. J lost 1 base, V lost 3 bases, and 11 bases had no gene match. The CDR3 covers 18 residues. This chain's CDR3 is CAISDPNSGKPSYNEQFF. The CDR3 DNA follows: TGTGCCATCAGTGACCCAAATAGCGGGAAGCCTTCCTACAATGAGCAGTTCTTC.

This rearrangement joins TRBV4-3 to TRBJ2-7, with D perhaps TRBD1 (5 bases). Germline V CDR1 and CDR2: LGHNA, YSLEER. CDR3 length: 17 amino acids. Deletions cut 0 bases from V and 0 bases from J, with 15 bases between. The CDR3 sequence is CASSQEDISRSSYEQYF. The CDR3 DNA is TGCGCCAGCAGCCAAGAGGACATTTCGAGGAGCTCCTACGAGCAGTACTTC.

The V and J genes are TRBV25-1 and TRBJ1-1; 10 positions agree with TRBD1. The CDR3 length is 14 residues. CDR1 and CDR2 from the germline V gene are MGHDK and SYGVNS. V lost 7 bases, J lost 6 bases, and 8 bases stayed unmatched. CDR3 residues: CASTFTGTGAEAFF. CDR3 coding DNA: TGTGCCAGCACCTTTACTGGGACAGGGGCTGAAGCTTTCTTT.

This clone appeared a single time. The V and J genes are TRBV6-4 and TRBJ2-3, with D perhaps matching TRBD1 (6 bases). CDR3 length: 15 amino acids. Between the trimmed V and J ends, which lost 0 bases and 1 base, there was a span of 8 bases. The germline V gene has CDR1 MRHNA and CDR2 SNTAGT. CDR3 sequence (DNA): TGTGCCAGCAGTGACTCCCGGACAGGCACAGATACGCAGTATTTT. It translates to CASSDSRTGTDTQYF.

The gene calls are TRBV7-9 and TRBJ2-1, with a weak D call TRBD2 (6 bases). The CDR3 contains 16 residues. V was cut by 7 bases and J by 7 bases, with 23 bases left in between. Germline CDR1 is SEHNR and CDR2 is FQNEAQ (reference sequence). The chain's CDR3 is CASTPRKTGTPNEQFF. CDR3 nucleotide sequence: TGTGCCAGCACCCCACGGAAAACCGGGACTCCTAATGAGCAGTTCTTC.

The DNA of the CDR3 is TGTGCCAGCCACCTTCAGGAGGGCGATGAAAAACTGTTTTTT. It translates to CASHLQEGDEKLFF. The chain carries TRBV19 and TRBJ1-4, with no clear D. V shed 9 bases and J shed 6 bases, with 17 bases lying between them. The CDR3 has 14 amino acids. CDR1 LNHDA and CDR2 SQIVND come from the germline V gene (reference sequence).

The V gene is TRBV5-6, the J gene TRBJ2-3, with D maybe TRBD2 (5 bases). The CDR3 has 12 amino acids. The germline V gene encodes CDR1 SGHDT and CDR2 YYEEEE. V lost 6 bases, J lost 4 bases, and 9 bases lay in between. CDR3 region: CASTTLADTQYF. The CDR3 region has the DNA TGTGCCAGCACCACACTAGCAGATACGCAGTATTTT. The entire variable domain, with the rest obtained from reference TRBV5-6 and TRBJ2-3, is as follows: DAGVTQSPTHLIKTRGQQVTLRCSPKSGHDTVSWYQQALGQGPQFIFQYYEEEERQRGNFPDRFSGHQFPNYSSELNVNALLLGDSALYLCASTTLADTQYFGPGTRLTVL.

The chain uses TRBV7-9 and TRBJ1-4; the match to TRBD1 covers 8 bases. The J segment lost 5 bases and the V segment lost 3 bases, leaving 11 bases of the junction unmatched. CDR1 SEHNR and CDR2 FQNEAQ come from the germline V gene (reference sequence). The CDR3 sequence is 17 residues long. DNA for the CDR3: TGTGCCAGCAGCTTTTTCTATCGGGGACAGGAAAATGAAAAACTGTTTTTT. Amino acid sequence: CASSFFYRGQENEKLFF.

The chain is built from TRBV7-9 and TRBJ2-5, with D perhaps TRBD1 (5 bases). The CDR3 runs to 14 residues. From germline, CDR1 is SEHNR and CDR2 FQNEAQ (reference sequence). The V and J ends lost 3 bases and 5 bases respectively, with 13 bases between them. The CDR3 DNA reads TGTGCCAGCAGCTTGGGCAGGGTAGGCGAGACCCAGTACTTC. It specifies CASSLGRVGETQYF.